This T cell receptor beta chain was recorded in a study of CD8 T cells in Susac syndrome. The junction had 9 bases not matched to a gene; V was cut back by 5 bases and J by 3 bases. The germline gives CDR1 SGHVS, CDR2 FQNEAQ. This CDR3 region has 16 residues. Random hexamers were used to reverse transcribe an amount of roughly 0.5 to 1 ug RNA. MiXCR was run by TCRdb on the immunoSEQ multiplex PCR reads, yielding one entry per CDR3 protein. The table shows 250,000 or so distinct CDR3 sequences, with around 95% occurring only once. The source of this sequence is a human donor with multiple sclerosis. The chain joins TRBV7-8 to TRBJ2-1; 8 bases fit TRBD2. The sequencing sample was made of CD4+ T cells from PBMCs. The CDR3 DNA sequence: TGTGCCAGCAGCGGAAGCTTAGCGGGAAGCTACAATGAGCAGTTCTTC. This encodes CASSGSLAGSYNEQFF.